This record covers a single T cell receptor (beta chain). Its antigen remains unknown. This sample is drawn from a study of cytomegalovirus exposure and HLA in healthy donors. Study-wide findings and caveats: HLA allele associations emerged for about 18,000 TCR beta sequences in a later analysis, at 0.05 false discovery rate.

The PCR ran on 60 Vbeta and 13 Jbeta primers. The data were produced by immunoSEQ multiplex PCR, yet TCRdb's version contains in-frame clones alone and is incomplete. This sample yields around 120,000 clones, of which approximately 85% are seen a single time; around 1.7% belongs to the top ten. This CDR3 region has 14 residues. The V and J ends lost 3 bases and 0 bases respectively, with 8 bases between them. Germline CDR1 reads SGHNT; CDR2 reads YYREEE (reference sequence). This clonotype was obtained from a boy younger than 18 in good health and CMV-seronegative. The sequenced sample consisted of PBMCs. The chain links TRBV5-4 to TRBJ2-3; weak D call: TRBD2 (6 bases). CDR3 in DNA: TGTGCCAGCAGCTACGGGACTAGCACAGATACGCAGTATTTT. Its protein product is CASSYGTSTDTQYF.